This note documents a single TCR beta chain sequence. Its antigen remains unidentified. The record originates from a study of cytomegalovirus exposure and HLA in healthy donors. Study conclusions and caveats: Subsequent analysis showed first-cohort TCR clusters tending to co-occur in 120 or so validation repertoires.

The table came from immunoSEQ multiplex PCR; TCRdb's copy has only in-frame clones and leaves some out. The sample lists 150,000 to 200,000 clones; about 83% were seen once. The ends lost 2 bases at V and 0 bases at J; junction bases unmatched: 5. The CDR3 covers 16 residues. The germline CDR1 and CDR2 sequences are SGHDT and YYEEEE. The source material was PBMCs. This receptor was identified in a woman younger than 30 in good health and CMV-seronegative. V usage is TRBV5-6 and J usage is TRBJ2-5; 9 bases agree with TRBD2. Here the CDR3 reads CASSFGLAQYQETQYF. The CDR3 region has the DNA TGTGCCAGCAGCTTCGGACTAGCGCAGTACCAAGAGACCCAGTACTTC.